Sequencing of this TCR delta chain was carried out in a study of gammadelta T cells in human blood (dated by TCRdb to 2020 to 2022). Points the paper makes about the study in general: According to the study, polyclonal expansion of innate gamma-delta T cells immediately after birth appeared to be driven by microbial exposure.

Comment on this clone: The antigen this receptor binds is unknown. This likely traces to a read error, being one base from a far larger clone.

CDR1 and CDR2 (GEAIGNYY, EKD) derive from the germline V gene. From its cysteine to its phenylalanine, the CDR3 spans 21 amino acids. The CDR3 DNA has 63 bases and is translated from base 1. V is cut back by 0 bases and J by 0 bases, with 9 bases in the junction unmatched. Receptors were amplified or captured by RT-PCR. The instrument was an Illumina MiSeq. TCRdb reanalyzed the public reads with the CATT caller, and identical DNA sequences were merged afterwards. A total of about 1,000 delta-chain clones appear in this sample, approximately 19% of them only once. The ten largest clones capture around 21% of the sample.

Sequenced input: Vgamma9Vdelta2 gamma-delta T cells from infant blood. The V and J segments used are TRDV2 and TRDJ3, with TRDD3 matching 11 junction bases. As TCRdb names no J gene, one was assigned here on the basis of a DNA match to germline. The sequence was collected from a human donor. The DNA sequence is TGTGCCTGTGACACCGTACTGGGGGATATGCCTAGCTCCTGGGACACCCGACAGATGTTTTTC. Its amino acids are CACDTVLGDMPSSWDTRQMFF.